A selection of T cell receptor beta chains follows, all from one sample in a study of control samples from healthy donors and cancer patients. The assay was immunoSEQ multiplex PCR, and TCRdb's table has in-frame clones only and misses some. The sample lists approximately 120,000 clones, roughly 89% occurring once. The specimen sequenced was blood. The receptors stem from a woman between 45 and 60 years old in good health. Both conserved end residues are part of each CDR3. A D gene is named only where the DNA matches it firmly. The size field is filled for only some rows; it gives once, few, many or a size class.

size: -
length: 14
D: -
J: TRBJ1-6
V: TRBV2
DNA: TGTGCCAGCAGTGGATGGGGCAATAATTCACCCCTCCACTTT
CDR3: CASSGWGNNSPLHF

size: -
length: 16
D: -
J: TRBJ1-2
V: TRBV19
DNA: TGTGCCAGTAGTACCCTCGGGGGGGCTACTAACTATGGCTACACCTTC
CDR3: CASSTLGGATNYGYTF

size: -
length: 11
D: TRBD1
J: TRBJ1-1
V: TRBV27
DNA: TGTGCCAGCAGGGACAGGGTCGAAGCTTTCTTT
CDR3: CASRDRVEAFF

size: -
length: 16
D: -
J: TRBJ1-1
V: TRBV20-1
DNA: TGCAGTGCTACTGAGGTCATGGACAGAGTTAACACTGAAGCTTTCTTT
CDR3: CSATEVMDRVNTEAFF

size: -
length: 16
D: TRBD1
J: TRBJ2-3
V: TRBV4-1
DNA: TGCGCCAGCAGCCAAGTCGACAGGGGGAGGAAAGATACGCAGTATTTT
CDR3: CASSQVDRGRKDTQYF

size: -
length: 15
D: -
J: TRBJ2-6
V: TRBV7-2
DNA: TGTGCCAGCAGCTTAGTCGACTCTGGGGCCAACGTCCTGACTTTC
CDR3: CASSLVDSGANVLTF

size: -
length: 14
D: -
J: TRBJ1-2
V: TRBV25-1
DNA: TGTGCCAGCAGTGAGTTTCGACAGAACTATGGCTACACCTTC
CDR3: CASSEFRQNYGYTF

size: -
length: 16
D: -
J: TRBJ2-3
V: TRBV24-1
DNA: TGTGCCACCAGTGATTTAGGGACATCTAGCACAGATACGCAGTATTTT
CDR3: CATSDLGTSSTDTQYF

size: few
length: 13
D: -
J: TRBJ1-1
V: TRBV6-6
DNA: TGTGCCAGCAGTTACTCGATGAACACTGAAGCTTTCTTT
CDR3: CASSYSMNTEAFF

size: -
length: 13
D: TRBD1
J: TRBJ1-1
V: TRBV10-3
DNA: TGTGCCATCAGGACGGGACAGTCAGTCGAAGCTTTCTTT
CDR3: CAIRTGQSVEAFF

size: large
length: 12
D: -
J: TRBJ1-5
V: TRBV10-3
DNA: TGTGCCATCAGTGAGTGGGGTCAGCCCCAGCATTTT
CDR3: CAISEWGQPQHF

size: once
length: 16
D: TRBD2
J: TRBJ2-7
V: TRBV9
DNA: TGTGCCAGCAGCGTTAGCGATAGCGGGGGGACCTACGAGCAGTACTTC
CDR3: CASSVSDSGGTYEQYF

size: -
length: 14
D: TRBD1
J: TRBJ1-3
V: TRBV6-2/TRBV6-3
DNA: TGTGCCAGCAGTTCTACCGGGACAGGGGACACCATATATTTT
CDR3: CASSSTGTGDTIYF

size: once
length: 12
D: -
J: TRBJ1-5
V: TRBV18
DNA: TGTGCCAGCTCACCACCGAACCAGCCCCAGCATTTT
CDR3: CASSPPNQPQHF

size: -
length: 9
D: -
J: TRBJ2-1
V: TRBV19
DNA: TGTGCCAGTGGTCATGAGCAGTTCTTC
CDR3: CASGHEQFF

size: once
length: 18
D: -
J: TRBJ2-1
V: TRBV9
DNA: TGTGCCAGCAGCGTCTACGGGTCGTATTCCCACTCCTACAATGAGCAGTTCTTC
CDR3: CASSVYGSYSHSYNEQFF

size: -
length: 12
D: TRBD1
J: TRBJ2-7
V: TRBV29-1
DNA: TGCAGCGTACGGGACAGCTATTACGAGCAGTACTTC
CDR3: CSVRDSYYEQYF

size: -
length: 14
D: -
J: TRBJ2-1
V: TRBV30
DNA: TGTGCCTGGAGTGTGGGTGGGGGGGCCTTGGAGCAGTTCTTC
CDR3: CAWSVGGGALEQFF

size: -
length: 16
D: TRBD1
J: TRBJ2-1
V: TRBV6-2/TRBV6-3
DNA: TGTGCCAGCAGCCAGGGGGTTCGGGGATCCTACAATGAGCAGTTCTTC
CDR3: CASSQGVRGSYNEQFF

size: -
length: 17
D: TRBD1
J: TRBJ1-2
V: TRBV3-1/TRBV3-2
DNA: TGTGCCAGCAGCCGCCCATCCCGGGCCAGGGGGCCCTATGGCTACACCTTC
CDR3: CASSRPSRARGPYGYTF

size: -
length: 16
D: -
J: TRBJ1-2
V: TRBV7-9
DNA: TGTGCCAGCAGCTTAGAGGCCCCATGGGGGTCCGGAGGCTACACCTTC
CDR3: CASSLEAPWGSGGYTF

size: -
length: 15
D: -
J: TRBJ1-4
V: TRBV18
DNA: TGTGCCAGCTCACCAAGCGGTCAGCCAGCAGAAAAACTGTTTTTT
CDR3: CASSPSGQPAEKLFF

size: once
length: 16
D: -
J: TRBJ1-2
V: TRBV27
DNA: TGTGCCAGCAGTCTTTCGGCAGGGTGGAGCGACTATGGCTACACCTTC
CDR3: CASSLSAGWSDYGYTF

size: few
length: 15
D: -
J: TRBJ1-4
V: TRBV9
DNA: TGTGCCAGCAGCGTAGACACTACTCTCCCAGAAAAACTGTTTTTT
CDR3: CASSVDTTLPEKLFF

size: -
length: 16
D: -
J: TRBJ1-5
V: TRBV18
DNA: TGTGCCAGCTCACCACTGGGAAAAGGTAGCAATCAGCCCCAGCATTTT
CDR3: CASSPLGKGSNQPQHF

size: -
length: 17
D: -
J: TRBJ1-3
V: TRBV30
DNA: TGTGCCTGGAGTGGAGTACGGGGATTTTTCTCTGGAAACACCATATATTTT
CDR3: CAWSGVRGFFSGNTIYF

size: -
length: 15
D: -
J: TRBJ1-1
V: TRBV4-1
DNA: TGCGCCAGCAGCCAAGCTTGGGACATGGAAGCTGAAGCTTTCTTT
CDR3: CASSQAWDMEAEAFF

size: -
length: 11
D: -
J: TRBJ2-3
V: TRBV12-5
DNA: TGTGCTAGTGCCATCGGGGATACGCAGTATTTT
CDR3: CASAIGDTQYF

size: -
length: 13
D: -
J: TRBJ1-2
V: TRBV25-1
DNA: TGTGCCAGCAGTGAACGGACAAACTATGGCTACACCTTC
CDR3: CASSERTNYGYTF

size: once
length: 15
D: -
J: TRBJ1-1
V: TRBV30
DNA: TGTGCCTGGACCCCCGGCAGGGCTGGAGTCACTGAAGCTTTCTTT
CDR3: CAWTPGRAGVTEAFF

size: -
length: 14
D: -
J: TRBJ1-6
V: TRBV6-4
DNA: TGTGCCAGCAGTGTCGGACGGGATAATTCACCCCTCCACTTT
CDR3: CASSVGRDNSPLHF